Below, 22 T cell receptor beta chains from the same sample are listed, as sequenced in a study of T cell responses to AZD1222 COVID-19 vaccine. Measured with immunoSEQ multiplex PCR; TCRdb has only the in-frame clones, and not every one. Found here are roughly 120,000 clones, around 92% of them singletons; the top ten hold 11% to 15%. Sequenced material: peripheral blood, taken on day 0 of AZD1222 vaccination. All receptors derive from an adult in good health.

The table lists this clone with a few counts. V gene TRBV5-1 combines with J gene TRBJ1-1; perhaps TRBD1 as D (6 bases). Looked up from germline, CDR1 is SGHRS and CDR2 is YFSETQ. The CDR3 contains 13 residues. V dropped 1 base and J dropped 8 bases, with 12 bases sitting between them. The CDR3 loop is CASSLIPGAEAFF. CDR3 coding DNA: TGCGCCAGCAGCTTGATACCGGGGGCCGAAGCTTTCTTT.

The chain is built from TRBV15 and TRBJ1-2; 7 bases line up with TRBD1. The germline gives CDR1 LNHNV, CDR2 YYDKDF (reference sequence). This CDR3 has 13 residues. J was trimmed by 0 bases and V by 9 bases; bases with no gene match: 4. CDR3 DNA: TGTGCCACTGGGACAGCTTCTAACTATGGCTACACCTTC. Its translation is CATGTASNYGYTF.

The chain uses TRBV6-1 and TRBJ2-7, with TRBD1 as a possible D gene (5 bases). This CDR3 is 12 amino acids long. Germline CDR1 reads MNHNS; CDR2 reads SASEGT. V was trimmed by 5 bases and J by 6 bases, leaving 11 bases between them. CDR3: CASSPRVPEQYF. The CDR3 coding sequence is TGTGCCAGCAGTCCCAGGGTACCCGAGCAGTACTTC.

The chain joins TRBV10-3 to TRBJ1-3; D not resolved. This CDR3 has 14 residues. CDR1 and CDR2 from the germline V gene are ENHRY and SYGVKD. The V end was cut by 6 bases, the J end by 4 bases, with 13 bases between. CDR3 coding DNA: TGTGCCATCAGGAGGACGGATGGGGGAAACACCATATATTTT. This codes for CAIRRTDGGNTIYF.

V usage is TRBV28 and J usage is TRBJ2-5, with D tentatively TRBD1 (6 bases). CDR1 is MDHEN, CDR2 SYDVKM, per germline. V gave up 6 bases and J gave up 1 base, with 18 bases separating them. The CDR3 is 16 amino acids. CDR3 in amino acids: CASRLTNQQGQETQYF. DNA of the CDR3: TGTGCCAGCAGACTAACGAACCAACAGGGCCAAGAGACCCAGTACTTC.

This chain connects TRBV5-6 to TRBJ1-3, with unresolved D. The CDR3 covers 17 residues. Germline assignment: CDR1 SGHDT and CDR2 YYEEEE. Trimming removed 3 bases from V and 3 bases from J, with 19 bases in between. The CDR3 loop is CASSSMDRLAGGNTIYF. CDR3 in DNA: TGTGCCAGCAGCTCGATGGACCGACTGGCAGGTGGAAACACCATATATTTT.

A few counts support this clone. The CDR3 reads CASSFGTELKAFF. CDR3 in DNA: TGTGCCAGCAGCTTTGGGACGGAATTGAAAGCTTTCTTT. J is TRBJ1-1 and V is TRBV7-8; the D gene is possibly TRBD1 (5 bases). CDR1 SGHVS and CDR2 FQNEAQ come from the germline V gene. V lost 3 bases and J 9 bases, leaving 14 bases between the germline ends. CDR3 length: 13 amino acids.

In its sample, this clone was seen once. This rearrangement joins TRBV30 to TRBJ1-2; D uncertain. The CDR3 loop spans 15 amino acids. V lost 0 bases and J lost 5, with 16 bases in between. CDR1 and CDR2 from the germline V gene are GTSNPN and SVGIG (reference sequence). CDR3 protein: CAWSVRQDSGYGYTF. DNA of the CDR3: TGTGCCTGGAGTGTACGTCAGGACTCGGGATATGGCTACACCTTC.

The chain couples TRBV5-6 to TRBJ2-5; D is unresolved. Germline CDR1 is SGHDT and CDR2 is YYEEEE. This CDR3 has 12 residues. V lost 0 bases and J lost 2, with 2 bases in between. CDR3 sequence (DNA): TGTGCCAGCAGCTTGGGTCAAGAGACCCAGTACTTC. Residues: CASSLGQETQYF.

A single count supports this clone. The CDR3 spells CASSKSGGSSYEQYF. For the CDR3, the DNA is TGTGCCAGCAGTAAAAGCGGGGGCTCAAGCTACGAGCAGTACTTC. The rearrangement links TRBV6-2 or TRBV6-3 to TRBJ2-7; 8 nucleotides line up with TRBD2. CDR3 length: 15 residues. V shed 5 bases and J 3 bases; nucleotides not matched to a gene: 9. CDR1 and CDR2 (germline): MNHEY, SVGEGT.

The chain is built from TRBV5-4 and TRBJ1-2; TRBD1 aligns across 11 bases. With 6 bases clipped from V and 6 bases from J, the junction kept 16 bases outside the gene matches. Per germline, CDR1 SGHNT and CDR2 YYREEE (reference sequence). The CDR3 is made up of 17 amino acids. CDR3 protein: CASNPRRGQGDRDGYTF. The CDR3 DNA reads as TGTGCCAGCAACCCCCGCAGGGGACAGGGGGATCGGGATGGCTACACCTTC.

The V and J genes are TRBV10-3 and TRBJ1-5, with D perhaps matching TRBD1 (5 bases). Looked up from germline, CDR1 is ENHRY and CDR2 is SYGVKD. The CDR3 runs to 13 residues. Between the trimmed V and J ends, which lost 7 bases and 5 bases, there was a span of 12 bases. This CDR3 is CAINRDGDQPQHF. As DNA, the CDR3 is TGTGCCATCAATCGGGACGGAGATCAGCCCCAGCATTTT.

The chain's CDR3 is CASSLGGVSNQPQHF. CDR3 bases: TGTGCCAGCAGCTTGGGCGGAGTTAGCAATCAGCCCCAGCATTTT. This sequence joins TRBV7-9 and TRBJ1-5; D gene unclear. Germline V gene sequence: CDR1 SEHNR, CDR2 FQNEAQ (reference sequence). The CDR3 has 15 residues. Between the trimmed V and J ends, which lost 3 bases and 0 bases, there was a span of 9 bases.

This CDR3 is CASSKEDGGDTQYF. CDR3 coding DNA: TGTGCCAGCAGCAAGGAGGACGGCGGGGATACGCAGTATTTT. V is TRBV2 and J is TRBJ2-3; D is perhaps TRBD2 (5 bases). The germline gives CDR1 SNHLY, CDR2 FYNNEI. The CDR3 covers 14 residues. V gave up 6 bases and J gave up 6 bases, with 16 bases separating them. Combining the CDR3 with reference TRBV2 and TRBJ2-3 gives the whole variable domain EPEVTQTPSHQVTQMGQEVILRCVPISNHLYFYWYRQILGQKVEFLVSFYNNEISEKSEIFDDQFSVERPDGSNFTLKIRSTKLEDSAMYFCASSKEDGGDTQYFGPGTRLTVL.

This chain uses TRBV12-3 or TRBV12-4 with TRBJ2-1, with 7 bases lining up with TRBD1. This CDR3 contains 12 residues. With 7 bases clipped from V and 8 bases from J, the junction kept 5 bases outside the gene matches. The CDR3 loop reads CASKTGYDEQFF. CDR3 bases: TGTGCCAGCAAGACAGGGTACGATGAGCAGTTCTTC.

The chain has TRBV18 and TRBJ2-7; 13 bases match TRBD2. Trimming at V came to 4 bases and at J to 0 bases, leaving 3 bases not matched to a gene. Germline CDR1 is KGHSH and CDR2 is LQKENI. This CDR3 contains 16 residues. This CDR3 is CASSQLAGGPSYEQYF. For the CDR3, the DNA is TGTGCCAGCTCACAACTAGCGGGAGGGCCCTCCTACGAGCAGTACTTC.

This chain joins TRBV7-2 and TRBJ2-3; 10 bases agree with TRBD1. This CDR3 contains 16 residues. Looked up from germline, CDR1 is SGHTA and CDR2 is FQGNSA. The V segment lost 6 bases and the J segment 0 bases; nucleotides outside the gene matches: 6. The CDR3 sequence: CASRRGQGISTDTQYF. Written as DNA, the CDR3 is TGTGCCAGCAGAAGGGGACAGGGGATTAGCACAGATACGCAGTATTTT. Together with reference TRBV7-2 and TRBJ2-3, the CDR3 gives the full variable domain: GAGVSQSPSNKVTEKGKDVELRCDPISGHTALYWYRQSLGQGLEFLIYFQGNSAPDKSGLPSDRFSAERTGGSVSTLTIQRTQQEDSAVYLCASRRGQGISTDTQYFGPGTRLTVL.

The chain carries TRBV6-2 or TRBV6-3 and TRBJ2-2, with D tentatively TRBD2 (6 bases). The CDR3 spans 13 residues. The ends were cut back, 6 bases at V and 7 bases at J, with 12 bases in the middle. Germline-derived CDR1 and CDR2 are MNHEY and SVGEGT. The CDR3 DNA follows: TGTGCCAGCAGCCACCCGGGGGACGGGGAGCTGTTTTTT. Encoded protein: CASSHPGDGELFF.

The CDR3 bases are TGTGCCAGCAGCCTAACTAGCGGGAGGTTCACCGGGGAGCTGTTTTTT. Its translation is CASSLTSGRFTGELFF. The rearrangement uses TRBV9 and TRBJ2-2, with 12 bases aligning to TRBD2. The CDR3 is 16 amino acids. The V gene end was trimmed by 4 bases and the J gene end by 4 bases; junction bases not matched to a gene: 5. The germline CDR1 and CDR2 sequences are SGDLS and YYNGEE.

The V and J genes are TRBV4-1 and TRBJ2-2; D is unclear. Trimming removed 4 bases from V and 3 bases from J, with 9 bases in between. The germline V gene has CDR1 MGHRA and CDR2 YSYEKL. There are 14 residues in the CDR3. The CDR3 DNA follows: TGCGCCAGCAGCCCCCCTGAGGACACCGGGGAGCTGTTTTTT. This sequence encodes CASSPPEDTGELFF.

The chain combines TRBV6-5 with TRBJ2-1; 10 bases map to TRBD2. CDR3 length: 16 residues. Unmatched junction bases numbered 9, after V lost 0 bases and J lost 10 bases. Germline V gene sequence: CDR1 MNHEY, CDR2 SVGAGI. CDR3 in DNA: TGTGCCAGCAGTTACTCGAACCTAGCGGGAGCGGGAGAGCAGTTCTTC. As protein: CASSYSNLAGAGEQFF.

The CDR3 DNA reads as TGTGCCACCAGTGATTCGGAGACAGATACGCAGTATTTT. Its translation: CATSDSETDTQYF. The chain uses TRBV24-1 and TRBJ2-3; D gene ambiguous. Germline values: CDR1 KGHDR, CDR2 SFDVKD. Trimming took 2 bases from V and 3 from J, leaving 5 bases between them. The CDR3 sequence is 13 residues long.